The 28 T cell receptor beta chains below come from one sample, sequenced in a study of T cells in Graves' hyperthyroidism and ophthalmopathy. TCR beta CDR3 regions were amplified from RNA. TCR CDR3 regions were first amplified by RT-PCR with HTBI primers. Each CDR3 protein gets one entry after TCRdb re-called the multiplex PCR reads with MiXCR. The table shows hundreds of thousands of distinct CDR3 sequences, with less than 25% occurring only once. Material: blood. These receptors were taken from a man aged 30 to 45 with Graves' ophthalmopathy.

This clonotype was seen at least ten times. This CDR3 reads CASVLTGIQGYTF. The DNA for the CDR3 is TGTGCCAGCGTCTTGACAGGGATCCAAGGCTACACCTTC. The chain recombines TRBV2 with TRBJ1-2; TRBD1 agrees at 7 bases. Unmatched junction bases numbered 11, after V lost 8 bases and J lost 8 bases. The germline gives CDR1 SNHLY, CDR2 FYNNEI. The CDR3 runs 13 residues.

This chain uses TRBV6-1 with TRBJ1-3; D call uncertain. Germline V gene data show CDR1 as MNHNS and CDR2 as SASEGT. This CDR3 region has 14 residues. Trimming cost V 1 base and J 0 bases, with 4 bases left between them. CDR3 residues: CASSEGGSGNTIYF. As DNA, the CDR3 is TGTGCCAGCAGTGAAGGTGGCTCTGGAAACACCATATATTTT.

The chain combines TRBV2 with TRBJ1-4; D is perhaps TRBD1 (5 bases). This CDR3 contains 17 residues. Germline V lookup: CDR1 SNHLY, CDR2 FYNNEI. With 3 bases removed from V and 3 bases from J, the gap between germline ends came to 17 bases. CDR3 coding DNA: TGTGCCAGCAGTGATGCTGGGTTGCGGGACCCTAATGAAAAACTGTTTTTT. Its protein product is CASSDAGLRDPNEKLFF. Full variable domain (rest looked up from reference TRBV2 and TRBJ1-4): EPEVTQTPSHQVTQMGQEVILRCVPISNHLYFYWYRQILGQKVEFLVSFYNNEISEKSEIFDDQFSVERPDGSNFTLKIRSTKLEDSAMYFCASSDAGLRDPNEKLFFGSGTQLSVL.

This clonotype showed up just once. The V and J genes are TRBV29-1 and TRBJ2-7; 11 bases fit TRBD2. CDR1 is SQVTM and CDR2 is ANQGSEA in the germline V gene. The trim removed 5 bases at V and 4 bases at J, leaving 7 bases unmatched. The CDR3 sequence is 14 residues long. DNA for the CDR3: TGCAGCGTTCAAGCCGGGACTAGCGGTTACGAGCAGTACTTC. Translating gives CSVQAGTSGYEQYF.

V gene TRBV4-1 combines with J gene TRBJ2-3; D is unclear. CDR1 and CDR2 from the germline V gene are MGHRA and YSYEKL. CDR3 length: 14 amino acids. Trimming removed 5 bases from V and 1 base from J, with 10 bases in between. CDR3 residues: CASSSTKGTDTQYF. CDR3 sequence (DNA): TGCGCCAGCAGCTCAACCAAGGGCACAGATACGCAGTATTTT.

This clonotype was detected ten times or more. V usage is TRBV7-2 and J usage is TRBJ2-4, with D unresolved. Between the trimmed V and J ends, which lost 2 bases and 0 bases, there was a span of 8 bases. CDR1 and CDR2 (germline): SGHTA, FQGNSA. This CDR3 spans 15 amino acids. CDR3 DNA: TGTGCCAGCAGCTTATTGGGGTTAGCCAAAAACATTCAGTACTTC. Its translation is CASSLLGLAKNIQYF.

There are many counts of this clonotype. For the CDR3, the DNA is TGTGCCAGCAGCTTAGCTGTGGGTGGGCGCGAGCAGTACTTC. This gives the protein CASSLAVGGREQYF. The V call is TRBV7-2, the J call TRBJ2-7; D unresolved. The germline V gene encodes CDR1 SGHTA and CDR2 FQGNSA. V was pared by 0 bases and J by 6 bases, with 12 bases between. This CDR3 is 14 amino acids long.

Ten or more counts support this clonotype. This rearrangement joins TRBV7-2 to TRBJ2-3, with D perhaps matching TRBD2 (6 bases). CDR1 and CDR2 from the germline V gene are SGHTA and FQGNSA. This CDR3 comprises 12 residues. V dropped 6 bases and J dropped 5 bases, with 9 bases sitting between them. CDR3 DNA sequence: TGTGCCAGCAGAGGGACTTTAGATACGCAGTATTTT. It translates to CASRGTLDTQYF.

This clonotype was seen only a few times. The rearrangement joins TRBV24-1 to TRBJ2-1; unclear D gene. The CDR3 sequence is 11 residues long. Germline CDR1 is KGHDR and CDR2 is SFDVKD. The V end was cut by 0 bases, the J end by 7 bases, with 0 bases between. Written as DNA, the CDR3 is TGTGCCACCAGTGATTTGAATGAGCAGTTCTTC. It encodes CATSDLNEQFF.

There are a few counts of this clonotype. The V and J genes are TRBV5-1 and TRBJ2-7, with D perhaps matching TRBD2 (5 bases). CDR3 length equals 15 residues. Trimming cost V 1 base and J 0 bases, with 11 bases left between them. Germline V gives CDR1 SGHRS, CDR2 YFSETQ. The CDR3 reads CASSLYLGSSYEQYF. DNA for the CDR3: TGCGCCAGCAGCTTGTACTTGGGGAGCTCCTACGAGCAGTACTTC.

This clonotype has ten or more counts. This rearrangement joins TRBV5-1 to TRBJ1-1; D remains unclear. V was pared by 3 bases and J by 7 bases, with 10 bases between. Germline CDR1 SGHRS, CDR2 YFSETQ. This CDR3 contains 12 residues. Here the CDR3 DNA reads TGCGCCAGCAGCTCCGAGACGGGTGAAGCTTTCTTT. This gives the protein CASSSETGEAFF.

This chain joins TRBV6-2 or TRBV6-3 and TRBJ1-5, with D unresolved. Deletions cut 0 bases from V and 7 bases from J, with 4 bases between. The CDR3 consists of 12 residues. CDR1 is MNHEY and CDR2 is SVGEGT in the germline V gene. The CDR3 sequence is CASSYSTQPQHF. CDR3 bases: TGTGCCAGCAGTTACTCGACCCAGCCCCAGCATTTT.

The chain carries TRBV2 and TRBJ1-2; TRBD1 matches 7 bases. This CDR3 has 13 residues. V was clipped by 10 bases and J by 6 bases; unmatched bases: 11. Germline V gives CDR1 SNHLY, CDR2 FYNNEI. The CDR3 DNA follows: TGTGCCATCCCATCCGGGACAGAAAATGGCTACACCTTC. This translates into CAIPSGTENGYTF.

This clonotype was recorded many times. This chain connects TRBV3-1 to TRBJ1-2, with a tentative D call TRBD1 (6 bases). CDR3 size: 14 residues. Germline V gene lookup returns CDR1 LGHDT and CDR2 YNNKEL (reference sequence). Trimming removed 6 bases from V and 3 bases from J, with 14 bases in between. CDR3 in amino acids: CASRPGVRDYGYTF. CDR3 bases: TGTGCCAGCAGACCAGGGGTGAGGGACTATGGCTACACCTTC.

The chain couples TRBV12-3 or TRBV12-4 to TRBJ1-1; weak D call: TRBD1 (5 bases). The CDR3 sequence is 10 residues long. Trimming took off 11 bases at V and 5 bases at J, with 9 bases between the two ends. Here the CDR3 reads CAAGGTEAFF. In DNA, the CDR3 is TGTGCCGCGGGGGGTACTGAAGCTTTCTTT.

This clonotype was seen a few times. Written as DNA, the CDR3 is TGTGCCAGCAGTGCGATGACTGGACTTAAAGAGACCCAGTACTTC. This gives the protein CASSAMTGLKETQYF. The chain links TRBV2 to TRBJ2-5, with D tentatively TRBD2 (5 bases). Germline assignment: CDR1 SNHLY and CDR2 FYNNEI. V lost 4 bases to trimming and J lost 3 bases, with 15 bases between them. This CDR3 region has 15 residues.

The rearrangement joins TRBV6-2 or TRBV6-3 to TRBJ1-1; D may be TRBD1 (5 bases). From germline, CDR1 is MNHEY and CDR2 SVGEGT. The CDR3 is 15 amino acids. V was clipped by 0 bases and J by 7 bases, with 15 bases between them. The CDR3 is CASSYSSGGRGEAFF. The DNA of the CDR3 is TGTGCCAGCAGTTACTCGAGTGGGGGAAGGGGTGAAGCTTTCTTT.

The chain has TRBV7-2 and TRBJ1-3; TRBD1 might be the D (6 bases). CDR1 and CDR2 (germline): SGHTA, FQGNSA. V dropped 2 bases and J dropped 0 bases, with 14 bases sitting between them. The CDR3 consists of 17 residues. CDR3 in amino acids: CASSLMPRDNSGNTIYF. The DNA for the CDR3 is TGTGCCAGCAGCTTAATGCCGCGGGACAACTCTGGAAACACCATATATTTT.

This clonotype has a count of ten or more. V usage is TRBV11-2 and J usage is TRBJ2-1; 7 positions agree with TRBD1. In germline, CDR1 is SGHAT, CDR2 FQNNGV. V shed 1 base and J 9 bases; nucleotides not matched to a gene: 6. CDR3 size: 14 residues. The chain's CDR3 is CASSLVQGQIEQFF. The DNA for the CDR3 is TGTGCCAGCAGCTTAGTCCAGGGACAGATTGAGCAGTTCTTC. Full variable domain (remainder filled in from reference TRBV11-2 and TRBJ2-1): EAGVAQSPRYKIIEKRQSVAFWCNPISGHATLYWYQQILGQGPKLLIQFQNNGVVDDSQLPKDRFSAERLKGVDSTLKIQPAKLEDSAVYLCASSLVQGQIEQFFGPGTRLTVL.

This chain links TRBV20-1 with TRBJ2-7, with a weak D call TRBD2 (6 bases). Germline V gives CDR1 DFQATT, CDR2 SNEGSKA (reference sequence). Between the trimmed V and J ends, which lost 5 bases and 4 bases, there was a span of 18 bases. The CDR3 covers 14 residues. The CDR3 nucleotides read TGCAGTGCTCGCTCAACTAGCTACCATTACGAGCAGTACTTC. It yields the protein CSARSTSYHYEQYF.

This clonotype has just a few counts. This may be a read error, as it is one base from a much larger clone. The gene calls are TRBV3-1 and TRBJ1-1, with 9 bases aligning to TRBD1. CDR1 LGHDT and CDR2 YNNKEL come from the germline V gene (reference sequence). The CDR3 is 17 residues long. Germline trimming cut 7 bases from V and 3 bases from J; bases unmatched to any gene: 15. The CDR3 DNA follows: TGTGCCAGCAACCGTGGACAGGGGAGGCTAATGGACACTGAAGCTTTCTTT. It is translated as CASNRGQGRLMDTEAFF.

Only a few counts were recorded for this clonotype. The chain recombines TRBV30 with TRBJ2-7, with 11 positions matching TRBD2. V trimming: 2 bases; J trimming: 4 bases; junction bases outside the gene matches: 10. Germline assignment: CDR1 GTSNPN and CDR2 SVGIG (reference sequence). CDR3 size: 16 residues. CDR3: CAWSFGLAGGGYEQYF. CDR3 bases: TGTGCCTGGAGTTTTGGGCTAGCGGGAGGTGGGTACGAGCAGTACTTC.

The gene calls are TRBV6-1 and TRBJ2-3; a possible D gene is TRBD2 (7 bases). With 11 bases removed from V and 1 base from J, the gap between germline ends came to 19 bases. This CDR3 has 15 residues. Germline V gives CDR1 MNHNS, CDR2 SASEGT. Here the CDR3 reads CAAGGGLAGTDTQYF. The CDR3 DNA sequence: TGTGCCGCCGGGGGCGGGCTAGCGGGCACAGATACGCAGTATTTT.

This clonotype was observed at least ten times. The chain recombines TRBV11-2 with TRBJ1-1, with D uncertain. Between the trimmed V and J ends, which lost 5 bases and 0 bases, there was a span of 7 bases. Germline V gene data show CDR1 as SGHAT and CDR2 as FQNNGV. The CDR3 totals 13 residues. The CDR3: CASSTAMNTEAFF. CDR3 in DNA: TGTGCCAGCAGCACAGCCATGAACACTGAAGCTTTCTTT.

At least ten counts were recorded for this clonotype. The genes are TRBV12-3 or TRBV12-4 and TRBJ2-7; tentatively, D is TRBD2 (5 bases). V lost 3 bases to trimming and J lost 2 bases, with 11 bases between them. CDR3 length equals 14 residues. In DNA, the CDR3 is TGTGCCAGCAGTTTCAAATCCGGGACCTACGAGCAGTACTTC. It yields the protein CASSFKSGTYEQYF.

This clonotype was counted ten times or more. The chain carries TRBV28 and TRBJ1-1; D possibly corresponds to TRBD1 (5 bases). Germline lookup yields CDR1 MDHEN and CDR2 SYDVKM. This CDR3 region has 15 residues. Trimming took off 6 bases at V and 0 bases at J, with 14 bases between the two ends. CDR3 residues: CASSYGAAMNTEAFF. The CDR3 DNA is TGTGCCAGCAGCTACGGGGCCGCCATGAACACTGAAGCTTTCTTT.

This clonotype was recorded only once. The J gene is TRBJ2-5, the V gene TRBV12-3 or TRBV12-4; 8 positions match TRBD2. Losses at the gene ends were 3 bases for V and 4 bases for J; bases not matched to a gene: 13. The CDR3 contains 17 residues. CDR3 nucleotide sequence: TGTGCCAGCAGTTTCCTACCGGGGGGGAGCAGTCGAGAGACCCAGTACTTC. Amino acids: CASSFLPGGSSRETQYF.

This chain links TRBV28 with TRBJ2-3; 10 bases align to TRBD2. Per germline, CDR1 MDHEN and CDR2 SYDVKM. The CDR3 extends over 15 amino acids. The V segment lost 7 bases and the J segment 2 bases; nucleotides outside the gene matches: 6. The CDR3 loop is CASNISGRNTDTQYF. For the CDR3, the DNA is TGTGCCAGCAACATTAGCGGGAGGAACACAGATACGCAGTATTTT.